This TCR beta chain comes out of a study of blood T cell repertoires in COVID-19. At the level of the study: Samples taken during acute and convalescent COVID-19 were collected in the United States, Italy and Spain. Sources were T cells, B-cell-depleted T cells, or PBMCs; the material itself was cDNA or gDNA.

Germline V lookup: CDR1 LNHNV, CDR2 YYDKDF (reference sequence). Trimming removed 3 bases at V and 0 bases at J, with 12 bases between. The CDR3 loop spans 16 amino acids. The data were produced by immunoSEQ multiplex PCR, yet TCRdb's version contains in-frame clones alone and is incomplete. The profile shows about 190,000 clones, approximately 79% of them singletons. Input material: peripheral blood. The chain employs TRBV15 and TRBJ1-3, with no clear D. The sequence derives from a woman between 50 and 59 years old with acute or convalescent COVID-19. This CDR3 is CATSRARLGSGNTIYF. In DNA form, the CDR3 reads TGTGCCACCAGCAGGGCTCGACTGGGCTCTGGAAACACCATATATTTT.